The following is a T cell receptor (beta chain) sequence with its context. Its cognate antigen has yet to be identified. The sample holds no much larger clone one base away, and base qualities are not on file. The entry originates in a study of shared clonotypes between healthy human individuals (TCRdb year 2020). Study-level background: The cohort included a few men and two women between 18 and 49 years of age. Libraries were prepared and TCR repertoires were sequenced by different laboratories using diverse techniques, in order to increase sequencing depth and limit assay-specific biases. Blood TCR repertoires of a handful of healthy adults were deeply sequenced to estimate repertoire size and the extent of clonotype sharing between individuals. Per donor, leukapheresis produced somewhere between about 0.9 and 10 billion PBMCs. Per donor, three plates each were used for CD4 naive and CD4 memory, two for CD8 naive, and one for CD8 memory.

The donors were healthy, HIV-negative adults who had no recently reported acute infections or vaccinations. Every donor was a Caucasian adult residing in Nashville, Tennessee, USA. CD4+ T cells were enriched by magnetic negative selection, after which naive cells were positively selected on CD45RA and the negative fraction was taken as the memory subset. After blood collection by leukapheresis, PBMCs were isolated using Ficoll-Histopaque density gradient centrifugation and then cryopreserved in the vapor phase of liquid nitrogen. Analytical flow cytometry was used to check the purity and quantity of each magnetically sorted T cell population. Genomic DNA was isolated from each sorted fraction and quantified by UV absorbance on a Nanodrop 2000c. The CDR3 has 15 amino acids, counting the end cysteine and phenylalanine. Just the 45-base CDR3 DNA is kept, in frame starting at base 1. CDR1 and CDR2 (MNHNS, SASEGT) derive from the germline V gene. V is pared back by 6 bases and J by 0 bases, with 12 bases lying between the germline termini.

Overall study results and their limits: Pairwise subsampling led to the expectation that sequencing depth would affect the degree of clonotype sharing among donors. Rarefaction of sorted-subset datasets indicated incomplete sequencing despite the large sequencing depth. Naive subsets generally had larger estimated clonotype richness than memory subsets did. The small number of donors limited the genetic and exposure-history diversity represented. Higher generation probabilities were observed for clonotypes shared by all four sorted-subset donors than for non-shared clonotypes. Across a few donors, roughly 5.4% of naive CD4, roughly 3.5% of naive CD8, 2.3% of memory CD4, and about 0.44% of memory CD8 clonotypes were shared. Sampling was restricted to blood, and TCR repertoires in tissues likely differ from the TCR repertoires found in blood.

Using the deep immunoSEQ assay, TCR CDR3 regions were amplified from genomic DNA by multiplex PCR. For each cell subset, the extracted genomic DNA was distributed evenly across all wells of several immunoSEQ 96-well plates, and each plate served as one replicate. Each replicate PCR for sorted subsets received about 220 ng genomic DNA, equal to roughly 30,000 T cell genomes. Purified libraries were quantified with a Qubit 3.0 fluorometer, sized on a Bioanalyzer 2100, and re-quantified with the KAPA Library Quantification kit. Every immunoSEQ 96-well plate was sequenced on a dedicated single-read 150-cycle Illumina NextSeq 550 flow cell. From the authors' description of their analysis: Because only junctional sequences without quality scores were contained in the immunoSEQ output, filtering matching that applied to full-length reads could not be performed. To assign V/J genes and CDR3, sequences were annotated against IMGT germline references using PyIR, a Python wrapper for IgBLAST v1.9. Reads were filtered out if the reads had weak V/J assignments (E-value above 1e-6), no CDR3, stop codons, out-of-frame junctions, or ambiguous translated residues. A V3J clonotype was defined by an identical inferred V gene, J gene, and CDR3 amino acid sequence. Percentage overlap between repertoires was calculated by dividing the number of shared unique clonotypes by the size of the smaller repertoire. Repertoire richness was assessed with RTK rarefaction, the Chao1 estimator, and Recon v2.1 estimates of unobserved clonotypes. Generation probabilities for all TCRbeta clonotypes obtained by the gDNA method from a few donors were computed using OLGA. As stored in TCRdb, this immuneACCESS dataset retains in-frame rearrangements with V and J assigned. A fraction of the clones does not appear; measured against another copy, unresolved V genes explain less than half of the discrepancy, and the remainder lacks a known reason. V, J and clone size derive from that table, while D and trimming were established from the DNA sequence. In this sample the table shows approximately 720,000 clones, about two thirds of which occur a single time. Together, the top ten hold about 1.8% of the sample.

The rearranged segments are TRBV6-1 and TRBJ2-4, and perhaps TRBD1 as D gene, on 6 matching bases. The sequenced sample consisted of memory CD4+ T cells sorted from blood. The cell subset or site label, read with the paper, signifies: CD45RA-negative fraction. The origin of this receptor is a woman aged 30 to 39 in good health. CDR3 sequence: CASSGQTLAKNIQYF. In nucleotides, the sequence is TGTGCCAGCAGCGGACAGACTTTAGCCAAAAACATTCAGTACTTC.